These 3 T cell receptor beta chains share one sample of origin, sequenced in a study of response to subunit inactivated influenza vaccine. TCRdb reanalysed the RT-PCR reads using MiXCR and keeps one entry per CDR3 protein. Among over 150,000 distinct CDR3 sequences listed, about 9.3% were seen once. The source was non-naive T cells sorted from PBMCs, collected on the day of vaccination. These TCRs come from a man aged 50 to 60 who received an inactivated influenza vaccine.

This clonotype was detected only a few times. The V call is TRBV29-1, the J call TRBJ1-2; D is undetermined. CDR1 and CDR2 from the germline V gene are SQVTM and ANQGSEA. V was cut by 6 bases and J by 6 bases, with 11 bases left in between. CDR3 length: 11 amino acids. Here the CDR3 reads CSVQQYNGYTF. In nucleotides, the CDR3 is TGCAGCGTGCAACAATACAATGGCTACACCTTC.

This clonotype was recorded many times. The J gene is TRBJ2-3, the V gene TRBV11-2, with 8 bases lining up with TRBD1. V shed 3 bases, J shed 6 bases, and the junction held 14 bases outside the gene matches. In germline, CDR1 is SGHAT, CDR2 FQNNGV. The CDR3 runs to 17 residues. The DNA for the CDR3 is TGTGCCAGCAGCTTGTATTCTCTCTCAGGGGGCTTTGATACGCAGTATTTT. It specifies CASSLYSLSGGFDTQYF.

This clonotype has only a few counts. V usage is TRBV2 and J usage is TRBJ1-1; D is ambiguous. V was pared by 4 bases and J by 4 bases, with 7 bases between. The length of the CDR3 is 12 residues. Germline V gene lookup returns CDR1 SNHLY and CDR2 FYNNEI. In DNA, the CDR3 is TGTGCCAGCAGTGGGGGTCCCACTGAAGCTTTCTTT. Its protein product is CASSGGPTEAFF.